This TCR beta chain was sequenced for a study of T cell repertoires in cytomegalovirus infection. In the study overall: CMV infection and matching HLA type were both indicated by public TCR beta signatures. General study findings and limits: Predominance within the ex vivo response was attributable to HLA-C-restricted CMV-specific TCR beta clonotypes. Cumulative public TCR beta family frequency identified CMV carriers with the relevant HLA.

Turning to this clonotype: No antigen is known for it.

TCRdb reprocessed the reads via MiXCR and lists one record per CDR3 protein. The sample comprises about 260,000 distinct CDR3 sequences, around 9% of which are singletons, and roughly 16% rests with the top ten. The germline V and J ends were trimmed by 5 bases and 1 base, with 14 bases remaining between them. This CDR3 is built from 15 residues. Germline assignment: CDR1 LGHNA and CDR2 YNFKEQ. The chain is built from TRBV4-2 and TRBJ1-1; no clear D. The clonotype comes from a human donor in good health (CMV status not recorded). Some clones in this sample may be carry-over from other donors' samples. Sample: PBMCs. CDR3 amino acids: CASSEGLFGNTEAFF. The CDR3 DNA follows: TGTGCCAGCAGCGAAGGGCTCTTCGGGAACACTGAAGCTTTCTTT.